Described below is a single T cell receptor beta chain sequence and its context. Its antigen is as yet unknown. This sample stems from a study of cytomegalovirus exposure and HLA in healthy donors. Turning to the study itself: From about 180 million T cells, an earlier analysis saw approximately 110 million unique TCR beta sequences. Study-level findings and limits: TCR beta sequences numbering more than 15,000 were associated with HLA alleles at 0.05 false discovery rate in a later analysis.

The germline gives CDR1 MNHEY, CDR2 SMNVEV (reference sequence). The CDR3 covers 13 residues. V dropped 4 bases and J dropped 1 base, with 8 bases sitting between them. Vbeta (60) and Jbeta (13) primers were used in the PCR. Profiled with immunoSEQ multiplex PCR; TCRdb holds only in-frame clones, not every one. Among 130,000 or so clones listed, around 85% were seen once. The receptor comes from a man aged 25 to 40 in good health and CMV-seronegative. The sequenced sample was PBMCs. V and J are TRBV27 and TRBJ2-7; D may be TRBD1 (6 bases). The CDR3: CASSSGQSYEQYF. Written as DNA, the CDR3 is TGTGCCAGCAGTTCGGGACAATCCTACGAGCAGTACTTC.